The rows below give T cell receptor beta chains drawn from one sample of a study of T cells in Graves' hyperthyroidism and ophthalmopathy. TCRdb re-derived calls from the multiplex PCR reads in MiXCR, one entry per CDR3 protein. The sample has 50,000 to 55,000 distinct CDR3 sequences; less than 60% are singletons. Sequencing was performed on blood. Receptors originate from a woman aged 45 to 65 with Graves' ophthalmopathy. The CDR3 runs from the conserved cysteine through the conserved F or W.

CDR3: CATSREAREQPLHF
V: TRBV15

CDR3: CASSLVEWVAAATQYF
V: TRBV2

CDR3: CASSLTGGVYNEQFF
V: TRBV5-1

CDR3: CASGRTGEGGGYTF
V: TRBV5-6

CDR3: CATSPWTVDEQYF
V: TRBV15

CDR3: CASSLAAGGGRYIGELFF
V: TRBV5-4

CDR3: CASSGGAPPCSYEQYF
V: TRBV10-1

CDR3: CATKLGGTTDTLYF
V: TRBV15

CDR3: CASSLTGGLDTQYF
V: TRBV7-2

CDR3: CSARSTANQPQHF
V: TRBV20-1

CDR3: CASSQGRQRYSIPEQFF
V: TRBV7-9

CDR3: CASRGTHDSTGELFF
V: TRBV10-1

CDR3: CASSPVTANEKLFF
V: TRBV6-1

CDR3: CASSWGSTDTQYF
V: TRBV3-1

CDR3: CAWSVERANEKLFF
V: TRBV7-9

CDR3: CASSVAGLRETQYF
V: TRBV9

CDR3: CASSLLQGAKTQYF
V: TRBV11-2

CDR3: CSASPLADNEQYF
V: TRBV20-1

CDR3: CASSSTSGSYEQYF
V: TRBV5-1

CDR3: CAVPGQGRGPGQETQYF
V: TRBV7-8

CDR3: CASTRTSGGAETQYF
V: TRBV5-1

CDR3: CSAFPGQGTDEQYF
V: TRBV20-1

CDR3: CASPPPTSGQETQYF
V: TRBV18

CDR3: CASSLQDSPYEQYF
V: TRBV5-1

CDR3: CASSVTSGSVNTDTQYF
V: TRBV9